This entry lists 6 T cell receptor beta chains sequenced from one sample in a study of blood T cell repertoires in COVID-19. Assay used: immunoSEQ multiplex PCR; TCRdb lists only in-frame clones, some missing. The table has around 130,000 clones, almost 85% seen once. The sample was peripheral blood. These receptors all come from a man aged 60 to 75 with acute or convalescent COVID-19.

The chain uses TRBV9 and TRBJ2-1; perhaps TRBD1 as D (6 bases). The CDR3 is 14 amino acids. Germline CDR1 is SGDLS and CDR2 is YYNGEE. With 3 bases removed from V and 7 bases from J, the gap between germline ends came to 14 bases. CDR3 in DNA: TGTGCCAGCAGCGACTGGACAGACTCAAATGAGCAGTTCTTC. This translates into CASSDWTDSNEQFF.

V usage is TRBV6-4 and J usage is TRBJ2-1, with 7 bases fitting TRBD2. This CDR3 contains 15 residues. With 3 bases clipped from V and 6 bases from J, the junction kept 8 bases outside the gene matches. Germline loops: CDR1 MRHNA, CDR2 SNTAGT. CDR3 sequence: CASSEVGLSFNEQFF. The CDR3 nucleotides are TGTGCCAGCAGTGAAGTGGGACTAAGTTTCAATGAGCAGTTCTTC.

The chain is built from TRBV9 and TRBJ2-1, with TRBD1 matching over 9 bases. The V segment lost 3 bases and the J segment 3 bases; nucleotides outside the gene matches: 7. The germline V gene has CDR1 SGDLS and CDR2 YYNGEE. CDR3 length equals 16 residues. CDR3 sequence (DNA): TGTGCCAGCAGCGAGGGACAGGGTGAGTTCTACAATGAGCAGTTCTTC. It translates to CASSEGQGEFYNEQFF.

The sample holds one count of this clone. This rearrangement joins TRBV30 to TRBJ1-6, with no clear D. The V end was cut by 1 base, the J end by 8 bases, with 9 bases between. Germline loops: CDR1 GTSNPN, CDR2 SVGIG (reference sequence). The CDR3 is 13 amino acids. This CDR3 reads CAWSDGRDSPLHF. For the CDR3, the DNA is TGTGCCTGGAGTGACGGGAGAGATTCACCCCTCCACTTT.

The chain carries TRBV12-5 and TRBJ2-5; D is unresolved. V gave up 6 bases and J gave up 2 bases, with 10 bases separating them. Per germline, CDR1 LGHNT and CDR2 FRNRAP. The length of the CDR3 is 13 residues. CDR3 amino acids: CASGTPGQETQYF. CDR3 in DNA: TGTGCTAGTGGAACACCCGGGCAAGAGACCCAGTACTTC.

CDR3 coding DNA: TGTGCCAGCAGCCTAGGGACAGCTTACGAGCAGTACTTC. Protein sequence: CASSLGTAYEQYF. The chain recombines TRBV11-1 with TRBJ2-7; 7 bases fit TRBD1. This CDR3 has 13 residues. The V gene's germline CDR1 is SGHAT and CDR2 FQDESV (reference sequence). Germline trimming cut 5 bases from V and 4 bases from J; bases unmatched to any gene: 5.